These 19 T cell receptor beta chains came from one sample sequenced in a study of vaccination effects on CD4 cells after COVID-19. In the ViraFEST assay, antigen-specific CD4+ clonotypes were identified by expansion after peptide-pool stimulation. The culture ran for around nine days before CD4+ T cells were isolated. Neither prior SARS-CoV-2 infection nor positive nucleocapsid antibodies were present in the vaccine recipients. Their antigens remain unidentified. Here immunoSEQ multiplex PCR was the method, and the copy in TCRdb shows in-frame clones only, minus some. The sample yields approximately 30,000 clones, about 81% seen once. The sequenced sample was CD4+ T cells from PBMCs cultured with SARS-CoV-2 spike peptides, obtained before COVID-19 vaccination. These receptors were collected from a human donor who received a COVID-19 vaccine.

The chain is built from TRBV9 and TRBJ1-3; no clear D. The CDR3 has 13 residues. CDR1 SGDLS and CDR2 YYNGEE come from the germline V gene. V dropped 4 bases and J dropped 4 bases, with 9 bases sitting between them. The CDR3 spells CASSLLQGNTIYF. The CDR3 bases are TGTGCCAGCAGCCTCCTGCAGGGAAACACCATATATTTT.

The V gene is TRBV3-1 (or the pseudogene TRBV3-2), the J gene TRBJ2-1; D may be TRBD1 or TRBD2 (6 bases each). The CDR3 has 13 residues. Germline CDR1 is LGHDT and CDR2 is YNNKEL (reference sequence). V lost 3 bases and J lost 11, with 14 bases in between. This chain's CDR3 is CASSHGGGTQQFF. In nucleotides, the CDR3 is TGTGCCAGCAGCCACGGGGGTGGGACACAGCAGTTCTTC.

The gene calls are TRBV10-2 and TRBJ2-7; D is possibly TRBD1 (5 bases). CDR1 WSHSY and CDR2 SAAADI come from the germline V gene. Trimming took 4 bases from V and 2 from J, leaving 12 bases between them. This CDR3 comprises 14 residues. The chain's CDR3 is CASSVRASTYEQYF. CDR3 in DNA: TGCGCCAGCAGTGTCAGGGCGTCGACCTACGAGCAGTACTTC.

This clone showed up just a few times. V usage is TRBV7-2 and J usage is TRBJ2-1; 11 bases are a match to TRBD2. Germline values: CDR1 SGHTA, CDR2 FQGNSA. The trim removed 8 bases at V and 2 bases at J, leaving 2 bases unmatched. This CDR3 spans 14 amino acids. As DNA, the CDR3 is TGTGCCAGCCAACTAGCGGGAGCCTACAATGAGCAGTTCTTC. Translated: CASQLAGAYNEQFF.

This clone is termed medium-sized. The chain couples TRBV12-3 or TRBV12-4 to TRBJ2-3, with D unresolved. The CDR3 covers 12 residues. Trimming took 4 bases from V and 4 from J, leaving 6 bases between them. The CDR3 DNA sequence: TGTGCCAGCAGTTCCAGAGCAGATACGCAGTATTTT. Encoded protein: CASSSRADTQYF.

This clone was counted between two and nine times. This chain uses TRBV3-1 (or the pseudogene TRBV3-2) with TRBJ2-5, with D maybe TRBD2 (5 bases). The CDR3 extends over 11 amino acids. The V gene's germline CDR1 is LGHDT and CDR2 YNNKEL (reference sequence). The V and J ends lost 4 bases and 8 bases respectively, with 8 bases between them. Here the CDR3 DNA reads TGTGCCAGCAGCCTTGGGAGAACCCAGTACTTC. This sequence encodes CASSLGRTQYF.

CDR3 sequence reads: CASRHRVWETQYF. As DNA, the CDR3 is TGCGCCAGCAGGCACAGGGTTTGGGAGACCCAGTACTTC. This chain uses TRBV5-1 with TRBJ2-5; D is perhaps TRBD1 (6 bases). This CDR3 is built from 13 residues. The V end lost 5 bases, the J end lost 5 bases, and 13 bases lay between the germline ends. Germline V lookup: CDR1 SGHRS, CDR2 YFSETQ.

V usage is TRBV9 and J usage is TRBJ1-2; D remains unclear. There are 14 residues in the CDR3. Germline lookup yields CDR1 SGDLS and CDR2 YYNGEE. The V gene lost 0 bases and the J gene lost 4 bases, with 10 bases spanning the gap. The CDR3 sequence: CASSVAEGSYGYTF. DNA for the CDR3: TGTGCCAGCAGCGTAGCTGAAGGATCCTATGGCTACACCTTC.

The gene calls are TRBV5-4 and TRBJ2-4; 8 nucleotides match TRBD1. The CDR3 is 13 residues long. CDR1 and CDR2 from the germline V gene are SGHNT and YYREEE (reference sequence). V was pared by 0 bases and J by 7 bases, with 0 bases of the junction left unmatched. The CDR3: CASSLDRGNIQYF. The DNA for the CDR3 is TGTGCCAGCAGCTTGGACAGGGGGAACATTCAGTACTTC.

This clone has only a few counts. The V gene is TRBV4-2, the J gene TRBJ2-7; no reliable D call. The germline CDR1 and CDR2 sequences are LGHNA and YNFKEQ. The CDR3 spans 13 residues. With 4 bases removed from V and 2 bases from J, the gap between germline ends came to 9 bases. The CDR3 region is CASSPLGTYEQYF. CDR3 in DNA: TGTGCCAGCAGCCCCCTGGGAACCTACGAGCAGTACTTC.

This clone was seen a handful of times. The J gene is TRBJ1-2, the V gene TRBV5-1; D not resolved. The CDR3 extends over 11 amino acids. Germline V gene sequence: CDR1 SGHRS, CDR2 YFSETQ. V lost 6 bases, J lost 8 bases, and 11 bases lay in between. The CDR3 spells CASKMEGGYTF. The DNA for the CDR3 is TGCGCCAGCAAGATGGAGGGAGGCTACACCTTC.

This chain connects TRBV9 to TRBJ1-2; no clear D gene. Germline V gene data show CDR1 as SGDLS and CDR2 as YYNGEE. Trimming took off 0 bases at V and 5 bases at J, with 8 bases between the two ends. This CDR3 region has 13 residues. The CDR3 loop reads CASSVDGGYGYTF. In DNA, the CDR3 is TGTGCCAGCAGCGTAGACGGCGGGTATGGCTACACCTTC.

The rearrangement uses TRBV10-3 and TRBJ1-4; D perhaps matches TRBD1 (6 bases). Germline lookup yields CDR1 ENHRY and CDR2 SYGVKD. The CDR3 is made up of 11 amino acids. Trimming pared 10 bases from V and 8 bases from J, leaving 11 bases between. CDR3 residues: CASQGNEKLFF. CDR3 coding DNA: TGTGCCAGTCAGGGGAACGAAAAACTGTTTTTT.

This CDR3 reads CASSPGQNPYGYTF. DNA of the CDR3: TGCGCCAGCAGCCCGGGACAGAATCCCTATGGCTACACCTTC. The rearrangement uses TRBV5-1 and TRBJ1-2; 7 nucleotides agree with TRBD1. V dropped 4 bases and J dropped 4; count of bases not matched to a gene: 7. The CDR3 sequence is 14 residues long. The germline V gene encodes CDR1 SGHRS and CDR2 YFSETQ.

This rearrangement joins TRBV4-1 to TRBJ1-6, with unresolved D. The CDR3 is 15 amino acids. The germline CDR1 and CDR2 sequences are MGHRA and YSYEKL. V was clipped by 1 base and J by 4 bases, with 8 bases between them. CDR3 coding DNA: TGCGCCAGCAGCCAAGGTGGGCAGTATAATTCACCCCTCCACTTT. Translated: CASSQGGQYNSPLHF.

The chain couples TRBV2 to TRBJ1-2; 8 bases agree with TRBD1. This CDR3 region has 14 residues. Germline V gives CDR1 SNHLY, CDR2 FYNNEI. With 6 bases clipped from V and 2 bases from J, the junction kept 5 bases outside the gene matches. In DNA, the CDR3 is TGTGCCAGCAGCCAGGGACAGGCGAACTATGGCTACACCTTC. Amino acid sequence: CASSQGQANYGYTF.

This chain joins TRBV25-1 and TRBJ1-2; weak D call: TRBD1 (5 bases). This CDR3 has 14 amino acids. The germline gives CDR1 MGHDK, CDR2 SYGVNS. V gave up 4 bases and J gave up 4 bases, with 13 bases separating them. CDR3 sequence: CASSARQRSYGYTF. The CDR3 region has the DNA TGTGCCAGCAGTGCACGACAGCGCTCCTATGGCTACACCTTC.

The V gene is TRBV5-5, the J gene TRBJ1-1, with TRBD1 identical over 8 bases. V dropped 6 bases and J dropped 1; count of bases not matched to a gene: 5. There are 14 residues in the CDR3. CDR1 SGHKS and CDR2 YYEKEE come from the germline V gene (reference sequence). Written as DNA, the CDR3 is TGTGCCAGCATCGCGACAGGGGCGAACACTGAAGCTTTCTTT. It is translated as CASIATGANTEAFF.

CDR3 sequence: CASSDGPGGYTF. CDR3 DNA sequence: TGCGCCAGCAGCGATGGCCCGGGGGGCTACACCTTC. The V call is TRBV5-1, the J call TRBJ1-2; D gene unclear. The V end lost 4 bases, the J end lost 8 bases, and 12 bases lay between the germline ends. Germline CDR1 SGHRS, CDR2 YFSETQ. The CDR3 length is 12 residues.